The source of this TCR beta chain is a study of T cells after yellow fever vaccination. Study observations and caveats: The CD4 and CD8 compartments had a small share of their clonotypes in common.

TCRdb reprocessed the 5' RACE reads via MiXCR and lists one record per CDR3 protein. The data hold 140,000 to 150,000 distinct CDR3 sequences, with approximately 6.6% observed a single time. This clonotype was seen more than once but under ten times. Its antigen is not known. The clonotype originates from a man between 25 and 39 years old who received the YFV17D yellow fever vaccine. The source was CD4+ T cells sorted from PBMCs, collected 10 days after the yellow fever booster vaccination.

The DNA of the CDR3 is TGCAGTGCTAGAAACGGGACAGGGGGATTCCGAGAGCAGTACTTC. Residues: CSARNGTGGFREQYF. V is TRBV20-1 and J is TRBJ2-7, with 11 bases that match TRBD1. The junction had 10 bases not matched to a gene; V was cut back by 2 bases and J by 7 bases. This CDR3 has 15 residues. Per the germline V gene, CDR1 is DFQATT and CDR2 is SNEGSKA (reference sequence).